The 21 T cell receptor beta chains below come from one sample, sequenced in a study of cytomegalovirus exposure and HLA in healthy donors listed by TCRdb under 2017. Libraries were constructed by the immunoSEQ multiplex PCR assay. Drawn from immuneACCESS, this table holds only the in-frame rearrangements with V and J called that TCRdb kept. Clones are partly lost; checked studies trace under half to an unresolved V gene and leave the rest unexplained. The sample table contains around 220,000 clones; only one count was recorded for almost 90% of them. Clones ranked in the top ten supply around 3% of the sample. Material for sequencing was PBMCs. The receptors come from a woman aged 18 to 35 in good health and CMV-seronegative.

This rearrangement joins TRBV2 to TRBJ1-2; no firm D call. V dropped 2 bases and J dropped 13 bases, with 32 bases sitting between them. The CDR3 sequence is 18 residues long. CDR1 SNHLY and CDR2 FYNNEI come from the germline V gene. The CDR3 DNA sequence: TGTGCCAGCAGTGAATATGTACTATCAACCCCTTTCCCCCGCGTTATCACCTTC. Translated: CASSEYVLSTPFPRVITF.

Worth noting for this clone: This sample includes further DNA sequences coding for the same CDR3. The gene calls are TRBV28 and TRBJ2-3; TRBD2 matches at 12 bases. V dropped 6 bases and J dropped 3; count of bases not matched to a gene: 7. Germline lookup yields CDR1 MDHEN and CDR2 SYDVKM. The CDR3 runs 16 residues. The CDR3 region has the DNA TGTGCCAGCAGCCCGCCGGGACTAGCGGGTACAGATACGCAGTATTTT. Its protein is CASSPPGLAGTDTQYF.

The chain recombines TRBV5-6 with TRBJ2-7, with 9 positions matching TRBD1. The V segment lost 3 bases and the J segment 0 bases; nucleotides outside the gene matches: 10. The germline gives CDR1 SGHDT, CDR2 YYEEEE. The CDR3 sequence is 17 residues long. CDR3 nucleotides: TGTGCCAGCAGCTCCCAACAGGGGGCCAGGCCCTCCTACGAGCAGTACTTC. Amino acids: CASSSQQGARPSYEQYF.

The gene calls are TRBV9 and TRBJ2-1, with 8 bases matching TRBD2. The CDR3 covers 14 residues. J gave up 7 bases and V 1 base, and 4 bases lay outside the gene matches. CDR1 is SGDLS, CDR2 YYNGEE, per germline. The CDR3: CASSVNPSGNEQFF. CDR3 in DNA: TGTGCCAGCAGCGTAAACCCTAGCGGGAATGAGCAGTTCTTC.

The chain joins TRBV5-1 to TRBJ2-3; D is unresolved. Germline lookup yields CDR1 SGHRS and CDR2 YFSETQ. The V end lost 5 bases, the J end lost 3 bases, and 7 bases lay between the germline ends. The length of the CDR3 is 12 residues. The CDR3 spells CASRAATDTQYF. CDR3 DNA sequence: TGCGCCAGCAGGGCGGCAACAGATACGCAGTATTTT.

This chain connects TRBV5-1 to TRBJ2-7, with 11 bases that match TRBD2. The CDR3 is 15 residues long. V dropped 0 bases and J dropped 6; count of bases not matched to a gene: 5. CDR1 and CDR2 (germline): SGHRS, YFSETQ. CDR3 nucleotides: TGCGCCAGCAGCTTGGTGCTAGCGGGAGGAGGCGAGCAGTACTTC. Translating gives CASSLVLAGGGEQYF.

This rearrangement joins TRBV2 to TRBJ2-7, with TRBD2 identical over 7 bases. The J segment lost 2 bases and the V segment lost 8 bases, leaving 6 bases of the junction unmatched. This CDR3 has 13 residues. From germline, CDR1 is SNHLY and CDR2 FYNNEI. CDR3 loop: CASGREVAYEQYF. The DNA for the CDR3 is TGTGCCAGCGGGAGGGAGGTAGCCTACGAGCAGTACTTC. The full variable domain, completed using reference TRBV2 and TRBJ2-7, is EPEVTQTPSHQVTQMGQEVILRCVPISNHLYFYWYRQILGQKVEFLVSFYNNEISEKSEIFDDQFSVERPDGSNFTLKIRSTKLEDSAMYFCASGREVAYEQYFGPGTRLTVT.

The V gene is TRBV30, the J gene TRBJ2-5, with D maybe TRBD2 (5 bases). Germline lookup yields CDR1 GTSNPN and CDR2 SVGIG (reference sequence). The CDR3 consists of 13 residues. V was trimmed by 5 bases and J by 7 bases, leaving 17 bases between them. CDR3 sequence (DNA): TGTGCCTGGGAAACTAGATTGCTTGGGACCCAGTACTTC. Its translation is CAWETRLLGTQYF.

The chain couples TRBV28 to TRBJ2-5, with 10 bases that match TRBD1. Germline lookup yields CDR1 MDHEN and CDR2 SYDVKM. Trimming took 6 bases from V and 5 from J; bases not matched to a gene: 9. CDR3 length equals 15 residues. The CDR3 nucleotides read TGTGCCAGCAGCCAGAGGACAGGGGGGGTTGAGACCCAGTACTTC. It is translated as CASSQRTGGVETQYF.

The rearrangement uses TRBV4-2 and TRBJ2-2; tentative D call: TRBD1 (6 bases). The CDR3 covers 17 residues. V shed 4 bases and J shed 0 bases, with 15 bases lying between them. The V gene's germline CDR1 is LGHNA and CDR2 YNFKEQ. In DNA form, the CDR3 reads TGTGCCAGCAGCCGACGACCGGGACAACCGAACACCGGGGAGCTGTTTTTT. As protein: CASSRRPGQPNTGELFF.

This chain joins TRBV5-5 and TRBJ1-2; TRBD1 matches at 9 bases. This CDR3 spans 15 amino acids. Germline V lookup: CDR1 SGHKS, CDR2 YYEKEE (reference sequence). V lost 1 base, J lost 4 bases, and 5 bases stayed unmatched. The CDR3 nucleotides are TGTGCCAGCAGCTTGATGGGACAGGGTTCCTATGGCTACACCTTC. Its translation: CASSLMGQGSYGYTF.

V usage is TRBV2 and J usage is TRBJ2-1, with 7 bases that match TRBD1. Germline CDR1 SNHLY, CDR2 FYNNEI. The CDR3 runs 16 residues. Trimming removed 5 bases from V and 4 bases from J; junction bases left unmatched: 11. The CDR3 sequence: CASSRIRQGVYNEQFF. The CDR3 DNA reads TGTGCCAGCAGTCGTATCAGACAGGGCGTTTACAATGAGCAGTTCTTC.

The chain employs TRBV7-2 and TRBJ2-3, with 9 positions matching TRBD2. The CDR3 runs to 16 residues. With V trimmed by 2 bases and J by 2 bases, 5 bases remained unmatched. CDR1 SGHTA and CDR2 FQGNSA come from the germline V gene. The CDR3 coding sequence is TGTGCCAGCAGCTTAAGGGCTAGCGGGACCACAGATACGCAGTATTTT. Translating it yields CASSLRASGTTDTQYF.

This sequence joins TRBV2 and TRBJ1-2; D is uncertain. Trimming removed 8 bases from V and 2 bases from J, with 12 bases in between. The germline V gene has CDR1 SNHLY and CDR2 FYNNEI. The CDR3 totals 13 residues. This CDR3 is CASVLHSNYGYTF. The CDR3 DNA follows: TGTGCCAGCGTCTTACATTCCAACTATGGCTACACCTTC.

The rearrangement uses TRBV7-2 and TRBJ2-3; weak D call: TRBD1 (7 bases). Germline CDR1 is SGHTA and CDR2 is FQGNSA. The CDR3 is 15 residues long. V was pared by 2 bases and J by 7 bases, with 16 bases between. CDR3 sequence (DNA): TGTGCCAGCAGCTTACCCCCAGGGGGGACAAATACGCAGTATTTT. The encoded protein is CASSLPPGGTNTQYF. The full variable domain, with the rest looked up from reference TRBV7-2 and TRBJ2-3, is GAGVSQSPSNKVTEKGKDVELRCDPISGHTALYWYRQSLGQGLEFLIYFQGNSAPDKSGLPSDRFSAERTGGSVSTLTIQRTQQEDSAVYLCASSLPPGGTNTQYFGPGTRLTVL.

In DNA form, the CDR3 reads TGCGCCAGCAGCCCGATTCTGGGTGCGGACACCACGGATCAAGAAGGCTACACCTTC. Amino acid sequence: CASSPILGADTTDQEGYTF. The J gene is TRBJ1-2, the V gene TRBV4-1, with TRBD1 as a possible D gene (5 bases). Per the germline V gene, CDR1 is MGHRA and CDR2 is YSYEKL. The V gene lost 4 bases and the J gene lost 8 bases, with 32 bases spanning the gap. The CDR3 is 19 amino acids.

This chain connects TRBV6-1 to TRBJ1-2; D gene ambiguous. The CDR3 contains 13 residues. The germline V gene encodes CDR1 MNHNS and CDR2 SASEGT. The ends were cut back, 5 bases at V and 4 bases at J, with 11 bases in the middle. Here the CDR3 reads CASSLDGVYGYTF. CDR3 nucleotide sequence: TGTGCCAGCAGTCTAGACGGGGTCTATGGCTACACCTTC.

The chain employs TRBV27 and TRBJ2-1; 7 bases fit TRBD1. Trimming cost V 4 bases and J 0 bases; bases outside gene matches: 9. This CDR3 has 17 residues. Germline lookup yields CDR1 MNHEY and CDR2 SMNVEV (reference sequence). CDR3 in amino acids: CASSSGQSPTSYNEQFF. CDR3 DNA: TGTGCCAGCAGTTCGGGACAGTCACCGACCTCCTACAATGAGCAGTTCTTC.

The rearrangement joins TRBV28 to TRBJ2-7; D perhaps matches TRBD1 (6 bases). The CDR3 contains 14 residues. Trimming pared 3 bases from V and 2 bases from J, leaving 11 bases between. Germline V CDR1 and CDR2: MDHEN, SYDVKM. Here the CDR3 reads CASSLGQGPYEQYF. CDR3 coding DNA: TGTGCCAGCAGTTTGGGACAAGGACCCTACGAGCAGTACTTC.

This clone was seen once. This chain connects TRBV27 to TRBJ2-2; 8 positions match TRBD2. The CDR3 consists of 13 residues. Germline assignment: CDR1 MNHEY and CDR2 SMNVEV (reference sequence). V dropped 8 bases and J dropped 4; count of bases not matched to a gene: 3. The CDR3 DNA follows: TGTGCCAGCCGGACTAGCAGCACCGGGGAGCTGTTTTTT. This codes for CASRTSSTGELFF.

The chain couples TRBV2 to TRBJ1-5; TRBD1 might be the D (5 bases). The CDR3 contains 14 residues. The germline V gene has CDR1 SNHLY and CDR2 FYNNEI. V lost 6 bases and J lost 0, with 9 bases in between. The CDR3 spells CASSRQISNQPQHF. DNA for the CDR3: TGTGCCAGCAGCCGACAGATTAGCAATCAGCCCCAGCATTTT.